This T cell receptor beta chain derives from a study of T cells in Graves' hyperthyroidism and ophthalmopathy. Remarks on this clonotype: Its antigen is unidentified.

Trimming at V came to 9 bases and at J to 3 bases, leaving 11 bases not matched to a gene. Germline V CDR1 and CDR2: LNHDA, SQIVND (reference sequence). The CDR3 has 15 amino acids. Findings and limits, study-wide: A median around 6.8 months before onset, the model predicted ophthalmopathy.

The CDR3 regions of TCR beta were amplified from RNA transcripts. Researchers ran a first-round RT-PCR on the TCR CDR3 using the HTBI primer set. Via MiXCR, TCRdb re-called the multiplex PCR reads, giving one row per CDR3 protein. Here the sample spans roughly 93,000 distinct CDR3 sequences, around 50% being singletons. This chain joins TRBV19 and TRBJ1-3; TRBD1 matches at 7 bases. Source material: blood. The TCR was taken from a woman aged 40-49 years with Graves' hyperthyroidism. As DNA, the CDR3 is TGTGCCAGCTCCGGGACAGCTTCGCTTGGAAACACCATATATTTT. It is translated as CASSGTASLGNTIYF.